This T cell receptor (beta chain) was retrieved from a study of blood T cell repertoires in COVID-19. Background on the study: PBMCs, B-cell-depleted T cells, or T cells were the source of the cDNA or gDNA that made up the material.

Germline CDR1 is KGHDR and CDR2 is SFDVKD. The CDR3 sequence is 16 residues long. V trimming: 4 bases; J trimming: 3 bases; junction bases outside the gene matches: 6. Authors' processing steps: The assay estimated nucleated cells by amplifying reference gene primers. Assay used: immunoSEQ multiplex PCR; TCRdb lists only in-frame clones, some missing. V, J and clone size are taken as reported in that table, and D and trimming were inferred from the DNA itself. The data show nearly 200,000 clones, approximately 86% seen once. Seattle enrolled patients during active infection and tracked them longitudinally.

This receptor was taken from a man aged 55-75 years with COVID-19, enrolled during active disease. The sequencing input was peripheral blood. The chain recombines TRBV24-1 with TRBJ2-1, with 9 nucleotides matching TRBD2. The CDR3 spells CATSDRGGENYNEQFF. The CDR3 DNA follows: TGTGCCACCAGTGACCGCGGGGGGGAAAACTACAATGAGCAGTTCTTC.